What follows are 20 T cell receptor beta chains derived from one specimen sequenced in a study of OX40 agonist ivuxolimab in advanced cancers. TCRdb keeps only in-frame clones here, not all; method: immunoSEQ multiplex PCR. The sample records over 50,000 clones, 82% being singletons. The source material was CD4+ or CD8+ T cells sorted from blood, sampled in a trial of the OX40 agonist ivuxolimab. These receptors all come from an adult with an advanced solid tumor such as melanoma, head and neck, liver or kidney cancer.

The chain uses TRBV7-2 and TRBJ2-3; D is unresolved. Germline V gene sequence: CDR1 SGHTA, CDR2 FQGNSA. The CDR3 totals 15 residues. The ends were cut back, 1 base at V and 7 bases at J, with 15 bases in the middle. CDR3 coding DNA: TGTGCCAGCAGCTTAGACGTCACTCTGATTTATACGCAGTATTTT. Translating gives CASSLDVTLIYTQYF.

This clone came up a few times. The rearrangement uses TRBV6-1 and TRBJ1-6; maybe TRBD1 (5 bases). V gave up 4 bases and J gave up 12 bases, with 10 bases separating them. The V gene's germline CDR1 is MNHNS and CDR2 SASEGT. This CDR3 is built from 12 residues. For the CDR3, the DNA is TGTGCCAGCAGTGGGGGACGAGGACCCCTCCACTTT. It translates to CASSGGRGPLHF.

V and J are TRBV6-5 and TRBJ2-7; TRBD2 matches 8 bases. Germline CDR1 is MNHEY and CDR2 is SVGAGI. This CDR3 is 13 amino acids long. The ends lost 4 bases at V and 7 bases at J; junction bases unmatched: 6. CDR3 bases: TGTGCCAGCAGTTTAGCGGGACGAGGTGAGCAGTACTTC. Translating gives CASSLAGRGEQYF.

The chain is built from TRBV10-1 and TRBJ2-1; weak D call: TRBD1 (5 bases). The CDR3 sequence is 13 residues long. CDR1 WNHNN and CDR2 SYGVQD come from the germline V gene (reference sequence). Trimming cost V 1 base and J 4 bases, with 5 bases left between them. CDR3 DNA sequence: TGCGCCAGCAGTGAGTACAGGTACAATGAGCAGTTCTTC. Amino acid sequence: CASSEYRYNEQFF.

This clone occurred a few times. The chain combines TRBV15 with TRBJ1-1, with D uncertain. The CDR3 runs 14 residues. Trimming shortened V by 1 base and J by 5 bases, and 11 bases separated the two germline ends. Germline V lookup: CDR1 LNHNV, CDR2 YYDKDF (reference sequence). The CDR3 bases are TGTGCCACCAGCAGAGGGAAACCAGAAACTGAAGCTTTCTTT. Amino acid sequence: CATSRGKPETEAFF. The full variable domain, with the rest looked up from reference TRBV15 and TRBJ1-1, is DAMVIQNPRYQVTQFGKPVTLSCSQTLNHNVMYWYQQKSSQAPKLLFHYYDKDFNNEADTPDNFQSRRPNTSFCFLDIRSPGLGDTAMYLCATSRGKPETEAFFGQGTRLTVV.

The rearrangement links TRBV6-5 to TRBJ2-1, with a weak D call TRBD2 (6 bases). This CDR3 spans 14 amino acids. Per the germline V gene, CDR1 is MNHEY and CDR2 is SVGAGI. Trimming shortened V by 6 bases and J by 7 bases, and 16 bases separated the two germline ends. The CDR3 loop is CASSARRGFNEQFF. The CDR3 bases are TGTGCCAGCAGCGCCCGGCGGGGCTTTAATGAGCAGTTCTTC.

This clone was seen once. This chain joins TRBV28 and TRBJ1-1; 8 bases fit TRBD1. After removal of 5 bases from V and 3 bases from J, the junction contained 8 bases not matched to a gene. Germline V gene lookup returns CDR1 MDHEN and CDR2 SYDVKM. CDR3 length equals 15 residues. CDR3 protein: CASSLPQGADTEAFF. CDR3 in DNA: TGTGCCAGCAGTCTACCCCAGGGGGCGGACACTGAAGCTTTCTTT.

This chain uses TRBV7-2 with TRBJ2-1, with D unclear. Trimming removed 1 base at V and 9 bases at J, with 16 bases between. Germline values: CDR1 SGHTA, CDR2 FQGNSA. CDR3 length: 15 amino acids. The CDR3, as DNA: TGTGCCAGCAGCTTAGTTCCGGCGGAGTACTCTGAGCAGTTCTTC. Amino acids: CASSLVPAEYSEQFF.

V usage is TRBV7-9 and J usage is TRBJ2-1, with D unresolved. This CDR3 contains 16 residues. Germline V CDR1 and CDR2: SEHNR, FQNEAQ (reference sequence). The V end lost 4 bases, the J end lost 1 base, and 14 bases lay between the germline ends. CDR3 sequence (DNA): TGTGCCAGCAGCTCCATAAGGGCGGCTTCCTACAATGAGCAGTTCTTC. It encodes CASSSIRAASYNEQFF.

The chain combines TRBV5-1 with TRBJ2-2, with D hard to call. The germline V gene has CDR1 SGHRS and CDR2 YFSETQ. The CDR3 is 13 amino acids. Trimming shortened V by 2 bases and J by 2 bases, and 4 bases separated the two germline ends. Here the CDR3 reads CASSLANTGELFF. The CDR3, as DNA: TGCGCCAGCAGCTTAGCCAACACCGGGGAGCTGTTTTTT.

The chain links TRBV7-9 to TRBJ2-3; D could derive from TRBD1 or TRBD2 (5 bases each). The CDR3 runs 15 residues. Trimming stripped 5 bases from V and 3 bases from J, with 15 bases between. Germline CDR1 reads SEHNR; CDR2 reads FQNEAQ (reference sequence). The CDR3 sequence is CASSVLGDPTDTQYF. The CDR3 bases are TGTGCCAGCAGCGTCCTGGGGGACCCGACAGATACGCAGTATTTT.

V gene TRBV6-5 combines with J gene TRBJ2-5; D gene ambiguous. Trimming removed 2 bases from V and 5 bases from J, with 12 bases in between. This CDR3 comprises 14 residues. Per germline, CDR1 MNHEY and CDR2 SVGAGI. The CDR3 sequence: CASSYQLLSETQYF. DNA for the CDR3: TGTGCCAGCAGTTACCAACTCCTTTCGGAGACCCAGTACTTC.

CDR3 nucleotide sequence: TGCGCCAGCAGCCGGGCCCCACTAGCCGTTCGGGGGGAGCAGTACTTC. This codes for CASSRAPLAVRGEQYF. The chain employs TRBV4-1 and TRBJ2-7; tentatively, D is TRBD2 (6 bases). There are 16 residues in the CDR3. V gave up 4 bases and J gave up 7 bases, with 23 bases separating them. Germline V gene data show CDR1 as MGHRA and CDR2 as YSYEKL.

A note on this clone: The sample has other DNA sequences that encode this CDR3 too. The J gene is TRBJ2-3, the V gene TRBV18; TRBD2 aligns across 13 bases. V was pared by 2 bases and J by 6 bases, with 5 bases of the junction left unmatched. CDR1 and CDR2 from the germline V gene are KGHSH and LQKENI. This CDR3 spans 16 amino acids. CDR3 residues: CASSPGLAGVGDTQYF. The CDR3 DNA reads as TGTGCCAGCTCACCAGGACTAGCGGGAGTAGGGGATACGCAGTATTTT. Based on the CDR3 plus reference TRBV18 and TRBJ2-3, the full variable domain is NAGVMQNPRHLVRRRGQEARLRCSPMKGHSHVYWYRQLPEEGLKFMVYLQKENIIDESGMPKERFSAEFPKEGPSILRIQQVVRGDSAAYFCASSPGLAGVGDTQYFGPGTRLTVL.

There are a few counts of this clone. Other DNA sequences in the same sample also yield this CDR3. The chain is built from TRBV7-2 and TRBJ2-5; no clear D. Germline V gene sequence: CDR1 SGHTA, CDR2 FQGNSA. V gave up 3 bases and J gave up 0 bases, with 5 bases separating them. The CDR3 runs to 13 residues. CDR3 bases: TGTGCCAGCAGCTTTTCACACCAAGAGACCCAGTACTTC. Protein product: CASSFSHQETQYF.

The chain joins TRBV7-2 to TRBJ1-5; the D is unclear. The CDR3 is made up of 14 amino acids. Trimming removed 5 bases from V and 9 bases from J, with 17 bases in between. Germline CDR1 SGHTA, CDR2 FQGNSA. CDR3 sequence (DNA): TGTGCCAGCAGCCCCCAACCCGTAGCGTGGCCCCAGCATTTT. Translating it yields CASSPQPVAWPQHF.

The rearrangement links TRBV10-3 to TRBJ2-3, with 12 bases lining up with TRBD2. CDR1 is ENHRY, CDR2 SYGVKD, per germline. With V trimmed by 2 bases and J by 4 bases, 10 bases remained unmatched. The CDR3 contains 18 residues. The CDR3 is CAISELAGGREFSDTQYF. In DNA form, the CDR3 reads TGTGCCATCAGTGAGCTAGCGGGAGGGCGCGAGTTTTCAGATACGCAGTATTTT.

This clone was observed a few times. This chain connects TRBV2 to TRBJ2-7; D ambiguous. In germline, CDR1 is SNHLY, CDR2 FYNNEI. V lost 4 bases, J lost 7 bases, and 5 bases lay in between. This CDR3 comprises 10 residues. CDR3: CASSVVEQYF. The DNA of the CDR3 is TGTGCCAGCAGTGTGGTTGAGCAGTACTTC.

The genes are TRBV11-3 and TRBJ2-3, with unresolved D. The CDR3 extends over 12 amino acids. Germline-derived CDR1 and CDR2 are SGHNT and YENEEA. V was shortened by 5 bases and J by 6 bases, with 9 bases between the two germline ends. CDR3: CASSTLGDTQYF. In DNA, the CDR3 is TGTGCCAGCAGCACCCTGGGTGATACGCAGTATTTT. The entire variable domain, with the rest obtained from reference TRBV11-3 and TRBJ2-3, is as follows: EAGVVQSPRYKIIEKKQPVAFWCNPISGHNTLYWYLQNLGQGPELLIRYENEEAVDDSQLPKDRFSAERLKGVDSTLKIQPAELGDSAVYLCASSTLGDTQYFGPGTRLTVL.

This sequence joins TRBV4-1 and TRBJ2-3, with 8 bases matching TRBD2. CDR3 length equals 17 residues. The V gene's germline CDR1 is MGHRA and CDR2 YSYEKL. Trimming removed 0 bases from V and 6 bases from J; junction bases left unmatched: 11. The CDR3 loop is CASSQEGGAGETDTQYF. In DNA form, the CDR3 reads TGCGCCAGCAGCCAAGAAGGGGGAGCGGGAGAGACTGATACGCAGTATTTT.